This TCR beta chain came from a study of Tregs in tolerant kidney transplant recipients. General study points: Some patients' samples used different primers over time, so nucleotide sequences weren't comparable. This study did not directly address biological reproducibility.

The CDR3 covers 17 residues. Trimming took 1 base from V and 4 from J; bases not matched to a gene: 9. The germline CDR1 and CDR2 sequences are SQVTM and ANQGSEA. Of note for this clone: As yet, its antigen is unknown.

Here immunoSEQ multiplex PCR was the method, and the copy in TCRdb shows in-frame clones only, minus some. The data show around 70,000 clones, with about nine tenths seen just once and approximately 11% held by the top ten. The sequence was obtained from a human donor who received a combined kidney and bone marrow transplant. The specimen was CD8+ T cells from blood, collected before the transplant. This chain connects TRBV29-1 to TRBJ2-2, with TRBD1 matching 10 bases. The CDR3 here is CSVEAGDRGVSTGELFF. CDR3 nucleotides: TGCAGCGTTGAAGCGGGGGACAGGGGTGTTAGCACCGGGGAGCTGTTTTTT.